What follows are 5 T cell receptor beta chains derived from one specimen sequenced in a study of OX40 agonist ivuxolimab in advanced cancers. TCRdb keeps only in-frame clones here, not all; method: immunoSEQ multiplex PCR. The sample records about 50,000 clones, approximately 80% being singletons. The material was CD4+ or CD8+ T cells sorted from blood, obtained in a trial of the OX40 agonist ivuxolimab. The receptors derive from an adult with an advanced solid tumor such as melanoma, head and neck, liver or kidney cancer.

With respect to this clone: Relative to the germline gene, one junction end is altered; a read error may explain this. The chain is built from TRBV7-3 and TRBJ2-3, with TRBD2 matching 7 bases. CDR3 size: 18 residues. Germline values: CDR1 SGHTA, CDR2 FQGTGA. CDR3 region: CASSLTQSSGGIADTQYF. CDR3 coding DNA: TGTGCCAGCAGCCTAACCCAGTCGTCGGGGGGTATAGCAGATACGCAGTATTTT.

The chain carries TRBV29-1 and TRBJ2-2; 8 positions match TRBD1. The CDR3 spans 12 residues. V trimming: 4 bases; J trimming: 7 bases; junction bases outside the gene matches: 2. Germline lookup yields CDR1 SQVTM and CDR2 ANQGSEA. CDR3 bases: TGCAGCGTTGCCAGGGGGCACGGGGAGCTGTTTTTT. It yields the protein CSVARGHGELFF.

This clone was counted between two and nine times. The V call is TRBV5-1, the J call TRBJ1-3; D remains ambiguous. Germline V lookup: CDR1 SGHRS, CDR2 YFSETQ. The V and J ends lost 3 bases and 4 bases respectively, with 8 bases between them. CDR3 length: 13 amino acids. CDR3 in DNA: TGCGCCAGCAGCTCAGACGGAGGAAACACCATATATTTT. It yields the protein CASSSDGGNTIYF.

The J gene is TRBJ2-3, the V gene TRBV30; TRBD1 aligns across 12 bases. V lost 3 bases and J lost 5; bases outside the gene matches: 6. Germline CDR1 GTSNPN, CDR2 SVGIG (reference sequence). CDR3 length equals 15 residues. The CDR3 sequence is CAWRRGTGGLDTQYF. CDR3 nucleotides: TGTGCCTGGAGGCGGGGGACAGGGGGCTTAGATACGCAGTATTTT.

This rearrangement joins TRBV6-1 to TRBJ1-6, with TRBD1 identical over 11 bases. The junction had 10 bases not matched to a gene; V was cut back by 8 bases and J by 13 bases. The CDR3 sequence is 14 residues long. The germline V gene has CDR1 MNHNS and CDR2 SASEGT. Written as DNA, the CDR3 is TGTGCCAGCTCTCCGGGACAGGGGGGGAGGCCCCTCCACTTT. Encoded protein: CASSPGQGGRPLHF.